The rows below give T cell receptor beta chains drawn from one sample of a study of blood T cell repertoires in COVID-19. Sequencing used immunoSEQ multiplex PCR; TCRdb keeps in-frame clones, though not all of them. The sample shows approximately 200,000 clones, 75% to 90% of them seen only once. The sequencing sample was made of PBMCs or T cells enriched from blood (not recorded which). The receptors shown here come from a man aged 25-40 years who had recovered from COVID-19. The CDR3 runs from the conserved cysteine through the conserved F or W. D genes are given only for firm matches. Clone size is stated in some rows and not others, as once, few, many or a class when expanded.

D gene	V gene	clone size	J gene	CDR3 protein	CDR3 DNA
.	TRBV2	.	TRBJ1-2	CASSESGGRAVGYTF	TGTGCCAGCAGTGAAAGTGGAGGGCGGGCAGTGGGCTACACCTTC
.	TRBV2	few	TRBJ2-7	CASSDGVLSYEQYF	TGTGCCAGCAGTGATGGAGTACTCTCCTACGAGCAGTACTTC
TRBD2	TRBV9	.	TRBJ2-1	CASSDSGRGIGYNEQFF	TGTGCCAGCAGCGATAGCGGGAGAGGGATTGGGTACAATGAGCAGTTCTTC
.	TRBV2	.	TRBJ2-5	CASSNTPEGFETQYF	TGTGCCAGCAGTAACACCCCGGAGGGGTTCGAGACCCAGTACTTC
TRBD1	TRBV6-5	once	TRBJ1-4	CASRLDGTGDEKLFF	TGTGCCAGCAGACTAGATGGGACAGGGGATGAAAAACTGTTTTTT
.	TRBV6-5	.	TRBJ2-7	CASSYGLGISYEQYF	TGTGCCAGCAGTTACGGATTGGGCATATCCTACGAGCAGTACTTC
.	TRBV9	.	TRBJ2-7	CASTTWRGEDEQYF	TGTGCCAGCACCACCTGGAGGGGCGAGGACGAGCAGTACTTC
.	TRBV3-1/TRBV3-2	.	TRBJ2-3	CASSQDWGDADTQYF	TGTGCCAGCAGCCAAGATTGGGGGGATGCAGATACGCAGTATTTT
.	TRBV4-3	.	TRBJ1-4	CASSPLGREGEKLFF	TGCGCCAGCAGCCCCCTGGGGCGGGAGGGTGAAAAACTGTTTTTT
.	TRBV30	.	TRBJ2-3	CAWSRGLTDTQYF	TGTGCCTGGAGTAGAGGGCTCACAGATACGCAGTATTTT
TRBD2	TRBV12-5	.	TRBJ2-3	CASGSPIAGPGTDTQYF	TGTGCTAGTGGTTCCCCTATAGCGGGGCCTGGCACAGATACGCAGTATTTT
TRBD1	TRBV6-5	.	TRBJ2-7	CASSSGQTSYEQYF	TGTGCCAGCAGCTCGGGACAGACTTCCTACGAGCAGTACTTC
TRBD1	TRBV12-3/TRBV12-4	.	TRBJ1-4	CASRRDRWEKLFF	TGTGCCAGCAGGCGGGACAGATGGGAAAAACTGTTTTTT
.	TRBV30	.	TRBJ1-5	CAWNRANQPQHF	TGTGCCTGGAACAGGGCCAATCAGCCCCAGCATTTT
TRBD2	TRBV30	.	TRBJ2-5	CAWSVPSGRKRETQYF	TGTGCCTGGAGTGTACCTAGCGGGAGGAAGAGAGAGACCCAGTACTTC
TRBD2	TRBV19	.	TRBJ2-1	CASSRLAGGPNEQFF	TGTGCCAGTAGTAGGCTAGCGGGGGGCCCTAATGAGCAGTTCTTC
TRBD2	TRBV19	.	TRBJ2-7	CASSTTAGGPDEQYF	TGTGCCAGTAGTACGACAGCGGGAGGGCCCGACGAGCAGTACTTC
.	TRBV7-6	.	TRBJ2-6	CASRSSGANVLTF	TGTGCCAGCCGGAGCTCTGGGGCCAACGTCCTGACTTTC
.	TRBV11-2	.	TRBJ2-7	CASSLALSSSYEQYF	TGTGCCAGCAGCTTAGCTCTTTCGAGCTCCTACGAGCAGTACTTC
.	TRBV28	few	TRBJ1-4	CATNGWGANEKLFF	TGTGCCACCAACGGGTGGGGGGCTAATGAAAAACTGTTTTTT
.	TRBV28	.	TRBJ2-5	CASGRPGTQYF	TGTGCCAGCGGGAGACCTGGGACCCAGTACTTC
.	TRBV4-2	.	TRBJ2-7	CASSQDTGEQYF	TGTGCCAGCAGCCAAGATACGGGCGAGCAGTACTTC
TRBD2	TRBV2	once	TRBJ2-3	CASSVRRTSGFADTQYF	TGTGCCAGCAGTGTCAGGAGGACTAGCGGGTTCGCAGATACGCAGTATTTT
TRBD2	TRBV7-8	few	TRBJ2-7	CASSPSSRGGDEQYF	TGTGCCAGCAGCCCGTCCAGCCGCGGGGGGGACGAGCAGTACTTC
.	TRBV2	.	TRBJ2-5	CASSGGNQGSQYF	TGTGCCAGCAGTGGAGGGAATCAGGGGTCCCAGTACTTC
TRBD2	TRBV11-1	.	TRBJ2-2	CASSWEREENTGELFF	TGTGCCAGCAGCTGGGAGCGGGAGGAGAACACCGGGGAGCTGTTTTTT
TRBD2	TRBV10-3	.	TRBJ2-1	CAISERLAGGPNEQFF	TGTGCCATCAGTGAGCGACTAGCGGGGGGGCCCAATGAGCAGTTCTTC
.	TRBV30	.	TRBJ1-1	CAWNGQTNTEAFF	TGTGCCTGGAACGGACAGACGAACACTGAAGCTTTCTTT
.	TRBV6-5	.	TRBJ1-1	CASSPDINGVTEAFF	TGTGCCAGCTCCCCGGACATAAACGGAGTCACTGAAGCTTTCTTT
.	TRBV6-1	.	TRBJ2-7	CASSEIRYEQYF	TGTGCCAGCAGTGAAATCCGGTACGAGCAGTACTTC
.	TRBV14	.	TRBJ2-3	CASSQSRAADTQYF	TGTGCCAGCAGCCAGTCGAGGGCTGCAGATACGCAGTATTTT
TRBD1	TRBV4-1	.	TRBJ1-4	CASSQGPWRGRGEKLFF	TGCGCCAGCAGCCAAGGACCGTGGAGGGGGCGTGGGGAAAAACTGTTTTTT
TRBD1	TRBV7-9	.	TRBJ2-7	CASSLQGTGGYEQYF	TGTGCCAGCAGCTTGCAGGGGACAGGGGGGTACGAGCAGTACTTC
.	TRBV19	.	TRBJ2-3	CASAGASTDTQYF	TGTGCCAGTGCTGGGGCTAGCACAGATACGCAGTATTTT
.	TRBV6-1	.	TRBJ2-5	CASSEFSGLETQYF	TGTGCCAGCAGTGAATTTTCCGGTTTAGAGACCCAGTACTTC
.	TRBV19	.	TRBJ2-2	CASSILLGGRNTGELFF	TGTGCCAGTAGTATATTGTTAGGAGGACGGAACACCGGGGAGCTGTTTTTT
.	TRBV18	.	TRBJ2-7	CASSRNQGEQYF	TGTGCCAGCTCGCGTAATCAGGGGGAGCAGTACTTC
.	TRBV5-1	.	TRBJ1-1	CASSLEGRANTEAFF	TGCGCCAGCAGCTTGGAGGGCAGGGCAAACACTGAAGCTTTCTTT
TRBD2	TRBV5-1	.	TRBJ2-3	CASSLEREGLDTQYF	TGCGCCAGCAGCTTAGAGCGGGAGGGCCTCGATACGCAGTATTTT
.	TRBV19	.	TRBJ1-1	CASSMGSLNMNTEAFF	TGTGCCAGTAGTATGGGCAGCTTAAACATGAACACTGAAGCTTTCTTT
TRBD2	TRBV27	.	TRBJ2-1	CASSLGLAGENEQFF	TGTGCCAGCAGTCTAGGACTAGCGGGAGAGAATGAGCAGTTCTTC
TRBD2	TRBV28	once	TRBJ2-5	CASSQLAGGGETQYF	TGTGCCAGCAGTCAACTAGCGGGAGGCGGAGAGACCCAGTACTTC
TRBD1	TRBV6-2/TRBV6-3	.	TRBJ2-3	CASSRTGGVVADTQYF	TGTGCCAGCAGTCGCACAGGGGGCGTTGTGGCAGATACGCAGTATTTT
.	TRBV30	.	TRBJ1-1	CAWRPLAGNTEAFF	TGTGCCTGGAGACCGCTTGCCGGGAACACTGAAGCTTTCTTT
TRBD2	TRBV3-1/TRBV3-2	.	TRBJ2-3	CASSRLPPKLAGAWDTQYF	TGTGCCAGCAGCCGCCTACCCCCCAAACTAGCGGGAGCATGGGATACGCAGTATTTT
TRBD1	TRBV7-9	.	TRBJ2-7	CASSVLRGPTYEQYF	TGTGCCAGCAGCGTCTTGAGGGGGCCTACCTACGAGCAGTACTTC
.	TRBV30	.	TRBJ1-3	CAWSIAAAGNTIYF	TGTGCCTGGAGTATCGCGGCGGCGGGAAACACCATATATTTT
TRBD1	TRBV30	.	TRBJ1-2	CAWSMTGGETGYTF	TGTGCCTGGAGTATGACAGGGGGCGAGACGGGCTACACCTTC
TRBD2	TRBV18	.	TRBJ2-3	CASSPRLAMDTQYF	TGTGCCAGCTCACCCCGACTAGCAATGGATACGCAGTATTTT
TRBD1	TRBV28	.	TRBJ2-1	CASSPWTGNNEQFF	TGTGCCAGCAGTCCGTGGACAGGTAACAATGAGCAGTTCTTC
.	TRBV19	.	TRBJ2-1	CASSIWVARATQGTYNEQFF	TGTGCCAGTAGTATTTGGGTGGCCAGGGCAACCCAGGGGACCTACAATGAGCAGTTCTTC
.	TRBV5-4	.	TRBJ2-6	CASSFITVSGANVLTF	TGTGCCAGCAGCTTTATCACGGTCTCTGGGGCCAACGTCCTGACTTTC
.	TRBV18	.	TRBJ2-3	CASSPLYGAQSTDTQYF	TGTGCCAGCTCACCACTTTATGGGGCACAGAGCACAGATACGCAGTATTTT
TRBD1	TRBV7-7	.	TRBJ2-3	CASSLVRDSHTQYF	TGTGCCAGCAGCTTAGTGAGGGACAGCCATACGCAGTATTTT
.	TRBV27	.	TRBJ2-3	CASSLRHGDTQYF	TGTGCCAGCAGTTTAAGACATGGAGATACGCAGTATTTT
TRBD1	TRBV19	.	TRBJ1-3	CASSAPTGVRGNTIYF	TGTGCCAGTAGTGCCCCAACAGGGGTTCGTGGAAACACCATATATTTT
TRBD2	TRBV19	.	TRBJ2-1	CASSTLAGVSNEQFF	TGTGCCAGTAGTACTCTAGCGGGAGTGTCGAATGAGCAGTTCTTC